The rows below give T cell receptor beta chains drawn from one sample of a study of blood T cell repertoires in COVID-19. Sequencing was performed with immunoSEQ multiplex PCR; in TCRdb, only in-frame clones are kept and a portion is missing. The sample has 150,000 to 200,000 clones, roughly nine tenths seen once; the top ten hold more than 0.7%. Sequencing was performed on peripheral blood. The receptors here all came from a woman aged 70-85 years with acute or convalescent COVID-19. The CDR3 runs from the conserved cysteine through the conserved F or W. A D gene is named only where the DNA matches it firmly. Clone size, where shown, is once, few, many, or a class for clones that have expanded.

d_gene,abundance,j_gene,v_gene,len,CDR3nt,CDR3aa
TRBD1,NA,TRBJ1-5,TRBV5-6,15,TGTGCCAGCAGCTCCCGAGGCAGGGGGGATCAGCCCCAGCATTTT,CASSSRGRGDQPQHF
NA,NA,TRBJ2-5,TRBV19,11,TGTGCCAGTAGCAGCTCTGAGGCCCAGTACTTC,CASSSSEAQYF
TRBD1,NA,TRBJ2-1,TRBV7-9,15,TGTGCCAGCAGCGGCCGGGACAGGGAGACCAATGAGCAGTTCTTC,CASSGRDRETNEQFF
NA,NA,TRBJ2-2,TRBV7-6,15,TGTGCCAGCAGCACTCGGGCGGGGAACACCGGGGAGCTGTTTTTT,CASSTRAGNTGELFF
TRBD1,NA,TRBJ2-7,TRBV5-4,16,TGTGCCAGCAGCACGAGACCGGGACAGGTTTCTTACGAGCAGTACTTC,CASSTRPGQVSYEQYF
NA,NA,TRBJ1-5,TRBV7-9,14,TGTGCCAGCAGCCGCGGTGACTTAAATCAGCCCCAGCATTTT,CASSRGDLNQPQHF
TRBD1,NA,TRBJ1-3,TRBV5-1,14,TGCGCCAGCAGCGCAGGGGGCGAGGTAAACACCATATATTTT,CASSAGGEVNTIYF
TRBD1,NA,TRBJ1-4,TRBV7-9,15,TGTGCCAGCAGCTTGGACGTTGGGACAGGGGAAAAACTGTTTTTT,CASSLDVGTGEKLFF
NA,NA,TRBJ1-1,TRBV6-5,14,TGTGCCAGCAGCCTAAACAGGGAATGGACTGAAGCTTTCTTT,CASSLNREWTEAFF
NA,NA,TRBJ1-3,TRBV27,15,TGTGCCAGCAGAAATACTACGCACTCTGGAAACACCATATATTTT,CASRNTTHSGNTIYF
NA,NA,TRBJ1-5,TRBV7-8,15,TGTGCCAGCAGCGGGACATCTAATAGCAATCAGCCCCAGCATTTT,CASSGTSNSNQPQHF
TRBD1,few,TRBJ1-2,TRBV28,13,TGTGCCAGCATCACACAGGGGGCTCTTGGCTACACCTTC,CASITQGALGYTF
TRBD1,NA,TRBJ2-3,TRBV5-1,18,TGCGCCAGCAGCGGGCACATGACAGGGGGCGGAATTACAGATACGCAGTATTTT,CASSGHMTGGGITDTQYF
TRBD2,NA,TRBJ2-7,TRBV2,14,TGTGCCAGCAGGGGTAGCGGGAGCTCCTACGAGCAGTACTTC,CASRGSGSSYEQYF
NA,NA,TRBJ1-5,TRBV6-5,13,TGTGCCAGCAGCCCGGACAGAAATCAGCCCCAGCATTTT,CASSPDRNQPQHF
NA,NA,TRBJ2-4,TRBV11-1,13,TGTGCCAGCAGCTTAGTCGGCAAAAACATTCAGTACTTC,CASSLVGKNIQYF
NA,NA,TRBJ1-1,TRBV5-1,12,TGCGCCAGCAGCAAGGGACAACTAGAAGCTTTCTTT,CASSKGQLEAFF
TRBD2,NA,TRBJ2-5,TRBV24-1,15,TGTGCCACCAGTGATGCGGGGAGGGCCGGGGAGACCCAGTACTTC,CATSDAGRAGETQYF
TRBD2,NA,TRBJ2-3,TRBV27,14,TGTGCCAGCAGCTTTAGCGGGGGGGCAGATACGCAGTATTTT,CASSFSGGADTQYF
NA,NA,TRBJ1-1,TRBV6-2/TRBV6-3,18,TGTGCCAGCAGTTACTCAGCGGGGCACAGGGATCGGAACACTGAAGCTTTCTTT,CASSYSAGHRDRNTEAFF
TRBD1,NA,TRBJ1-3,TRBV19,17,TGTGCCAGTAGCCCGCAGTCCAGGGGGATAGCTGGAAACACCATATATTTT,CASSPQSRGIAGNTIYF
TRBD1,NA,TRBJ1-3,TRBV5-6,18,TGTGCCAGCAGCCAGGCGGGACAGGGACGACGATCTGGAAACACCATATATTTT,CASSQAGQGRRSGNTIYF
TRBD1,NA,TRBJ1-2,TRBV18,15,TGTGCCAGCTCACCACCGTCGGACAGGGCGTATGGCTACACCTTC,CASSPPSDRAYGYTF
TRBD2,NA,TRBJ2-3,TRBV4-1,14,TGCGCCAGCAGCAATCTAGCGGGGGCAGATACGCAGTATTTT,CASSNLAGADTQYF
NA,NA,TRBJ2-1,TRBV5-4,15,TGTGCCAGCAGCTTGGTATCCAGGGCCTACAATGAGCAGTTCTTC,CASSLVSRAYNEQFF
TRBD1,few,TRBJ1-1,TRBV5-1,16,TGCGCCAGCAGCTTGGCCCCCGGACAGGGGGGCACTGAAGCTTTCTTT,CASSLAPGQGGTEAFF
TRBD1,NA,TRBJ1-1,TRBV18,15,TGTGCCAGCTCACCAAGGTCAGAGGGGACAGGCGAAGCTTTCTTT,CASSPRSEGTGEAFF
NA,NA,TRBJ1-2,TRBV7-2,13,TGTGCCAGCAGCCCCACGGGGGGGGTTGGCTACACCTTC,CASSPTGGVGYTF
NA,NA,TRBJ2-3,TRBV7-2,14,TGTGCCAGCAGCCATAGACCAGCGGCGGAGACGCAGTATTTT,CASSHRPAAETQYF
TRBD1,once,TRBJ1-5,TRBV6-5,15,TGTGCCAGCACTAAGCTTGGGACAGGGATTCAGCCCCAGCATTTT,CASTKLGTGIQPQHF
TRBD1,NA,TRBJ1-1,TRBV4-1,14,TGCGCCAGCAGCTCCCGTGACAGGGGAACTGAAGCTTTCTTT,CASSSRDRGTEAFF
TRBD1,NA,TRBJ1-2,TRBV9,15,TGTGCCAGCAGCGTAGCCACAGGGGGGGTTCATGGCTACACCTTC,CASSVATGGVHGYTF
NA,NA,TRBJ1-1,TRBV6-1,13,TGTGCCAGCAGTGAATTCGAGTTAACTGAAGCTTTCTTT,CASSEFELTEAFF
NA,few,TRBJ2-7,TRBV27,14,TGTGCCAGCAGTCCATGGGCCTCCGGATACGAGCAGTACTTC,CASSPWASGYEQYF
TRBD1,once,TRBJ1-6,TRBV23-1,13,TGCGCCACCCAGGACAGGGGAAATTCACCCCTCCACTTT,CATQDRGNSPLHF
NA,NA,TRBJ2-2,TRBV7-2,15,TGTGCCAGCAGCCAAGTGGCTCCGAACACCGGGGAGCTGTTTTTT,CASSQVAPNTGELFF
TRBD1,NA,TRBJ2-3,TRBV5-4,15,TGTGCCAGCAGCTTGCTGGGACAGGGCACAGATACGCAGTATTTT,CASSLLGQGTDTQYF
NA,NA,TRBJ1-2,TRBV6-5,14,TGTGCCAGCAGCCCGGGGGGGGGTGAGTATGGCTACACCTTC,CASSPGGGEYGYTF
NA,NA,TRBJ2-5,TRBV4-2,15,TGTGCCAGCAGCCAAGCCGCAGGGAACCAAGAGACCCAGTACTTC,CASSQAAGNQETQYF
NA,NA,TRBJ1-1,TRBV5-5,15,TGTGCCAGCAGCTTGTCGGGGGGCACTTGGACTGAAGCTTTCTTT,CASSLSGGTWTEAFF